Below, one T cell receptor (beta chain) is given with its context. Antigen specificity is unknown. The data were obtained in a study of cytomegalovirus exposure and HLA in healthy donors. The study, taken as a whole, reports: A later analysis, which compared TCR beta chains of equal frequency, found the HLA-associated ones more clonally expanded. Several of the most significant clusters appeared linked to common viral pathogens, based on a later analysis. Being productive about 87% or about 30% of the time was typical of most TCR beta V segments in an earlier analysis.

The CDR3 extends over 13 amino acids. From germline, CDR1 is ENHRY and CDR2 SYGVKD. V was clipped by 9 bases and J by 5 bases; unmatched bases: 6. PCR primers comprised 60 Vbeta and 13 Jbeta primers. Sequenced by immunoSEQ multiplex PCR; TCRdb stores in-frame clones only, minus some. This sample yields 100,000 to 150,000 clones, of which 75% to 80% are seen a single time; around 3.6% belongs to the top ten. The receptor's source is a man aged 35 to 55 in good health and CMV-seronegative. The rearrangement links TRBV10-3 to TRBJ2-3, with 9 bases lining up with TRBD1. Sample: PBMCs. This chain's CDR3 is CAIRGQGGDTQYF. CDR3 sequence (DNA): TGTGCCATACGGGGACAGGGAGGAGATACGCAGTATTTT.